This T cell receptor beta chain stems from a study of CD8 T cells in Susac syndrome. Reverse transcription of roughly 0.5 to 1 ug RNA used random hexamers. The method of amplification for TCR beta CDR3 was immunoSEQ multiplex PCR, covering 54 Vbeta and 13 Jbeta. TCRdb re-analysed the immunoSEQ multiplex PCR reads in MiXCR, keeping a single row per CDR3 protein. The sample holds roughly 200,000 distinct CDR3 sequences, 90% to 95% seen once. The CDR3 has 15 residues. The V end was cut by 4 bases, the J end by 1 base, with 8 bases between. The germline V gene has CDR1 SEHNR and CDR2 FQNEAQ (reference sequence).

This chain connects TRBV7-9 to TRBJ2-6; D may be TRBD2 (5 bases). The clonotype originates from a human donor with Susac syndrome. Sequenced input: CD4+ T cells from PBMCs. The CDR3 loop is CASSSTISGANVLTF. For the CDR3, the DNA is TGTGCCAGCAGCTCGACTATATCTGGGGCCAACGTCCTGACTTTC.